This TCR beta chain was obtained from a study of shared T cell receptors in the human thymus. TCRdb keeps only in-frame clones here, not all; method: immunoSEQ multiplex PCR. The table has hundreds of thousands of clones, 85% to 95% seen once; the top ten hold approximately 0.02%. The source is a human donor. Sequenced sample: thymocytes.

The CDR3: CASSEAPGLLSYEQYF. In DNA form, the CDR3 reads TGTGCCAGCAGTGAAGCTCCGGGACTATTGTCCTACGAGCAGTACTTC. This chain joins TRBV2 and TRBJ2-7; 7 bases line up with TRBD2. The germline gives CDR1 SNHLY, CDR2 FYNNEI. The CDR3 has 16 residues. After removal of 0 bases from V and 1 base from J, the junction contained 6 bases not matched to a gene.